Detailed here is one T cell receptor beta chain. What it binds is not known. Since the CDR3 does not end with the conserved phenylalanine or tryptophan, this likely comes from a read error. TCRB libraries came from RNA via three nested multiplex PCR rounds. TCRdb reprocessed the multiplex PCR reads via MiXCR and lists one record per CDR3 protein. The table includes 25,000 to 35,000 distinct CDR3 sequences, approximately 66% detected once. The source of the sample is a study of tumor-infiltrating lymphocytes in glioblastoma multiforme. Findings of the study overall: RNA-based TCR sequencing may distort clone frequencies, since cells carry unequal TCR transcript numbers. TCR plus mutation findings rest on a single glioblastoma patient.

CDR3 size: 15 residues. In germline, CDR1 is DFQATT, CDR2 SNEGSKA (reference sequence). The rearrangement uses TRBV20-1 and TRBJ1-5; no firm D call. The TCR sequence derives from a male donor with glioblastoma. The sequencing sample was made of brain tumor tissue. CDR3 sequence: CNASGQGSLMQPQHL. CDR3 bases: TGCAATGCTAGTGGGCAAGGCAGTTTGATGCAGCCCCAGCATCTT.